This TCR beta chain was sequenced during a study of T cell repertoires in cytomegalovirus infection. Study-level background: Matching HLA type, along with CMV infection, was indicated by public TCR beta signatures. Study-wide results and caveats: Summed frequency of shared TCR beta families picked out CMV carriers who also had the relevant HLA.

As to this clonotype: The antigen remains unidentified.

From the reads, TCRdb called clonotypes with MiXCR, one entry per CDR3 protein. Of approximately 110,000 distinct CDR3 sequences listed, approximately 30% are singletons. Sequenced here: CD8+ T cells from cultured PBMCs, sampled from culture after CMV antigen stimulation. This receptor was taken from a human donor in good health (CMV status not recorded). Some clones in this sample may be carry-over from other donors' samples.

CDR3 nucleotide sequence: TGTGCCATCAACTTGGGTCTCGGGGGAGGGGAGCAGTACTTC. It specifies CAINLGLGGGEQYF. The V and J genes are TRBV10-3 and TRBJ2-7; 7 nucleotides agree with TRBD2. CDR3 length: 14 residues. Germline CDR1 ENHRY, CDR2 SYGVKD. Trimming at V came to 7 bases and at J to 7 bases, leaving 13 bases not matched to a gene.